What follows are 5 T cell receptor beta chains derived from one specimen sequenced in a study of beta chain features in type 1 diabetes. Notes on the study in general: Moderate but significant shortening of TCRB CDR3s was recorded in all four CD4+ subsets from Type 1 diabetes patients.

These receptors are not linked to any known antigen. All of the isolated RNA was reverse transcribed, so expressed TCRB transcripts were sequenced. TCRdb's copy holds only in-frame clones and misses some; the assay was immunoSEQ multiplex PCR. The sample records some 280,000 clones, 14% being singletons. The specimen sequenced was naive CD4+ T cells from blood. The source is a man aged 30 to 45 with type 1 diabetes.

As to this clone: One end of the junction does not line up with germline, which may come from a read error. The chain employs TRBV6-1 and TRBJ1-2; 8 nucleotides line up with TRBD1. Germline assignment: CDR1 MNHNS and CDR2 SASEGT. The CDR3 has 16 amino acids. The CDR3: CASNEHWGQDNYGYTF. Written as DNA, the CDR3 is TGTGCCAGCAATGAACACTGGGGACAGGACAATTATGGCTACACCTTC.

This clone was seen more than once but under ten times. The gene calls are TRBV19 and TRBJ1-5; possibly TRBD1 for D (5 bases). V gave up 7 bases and J gave up 7 bases, with 20 bases separating them. Germline V gene lookup returns CDR1 LNHDA and CDR2 SQIVND (reference sequence). CDR3 length equals 15 residues. CDR3 sequence (DNA): TGTGCCAGTACTTCAGGAGGGACTCGATCCCAGCCCCAGCATTTT. It codes for CASTSGGTRSQPQHF.

This clone has only a few counts. The rearrangement joins TRBV2 to TRBJ1-4, with unresolved D. There are 12 residues in the CDR3. In germline, CDR1 is SNHLY, CDR2 FYNNEI. The V and J ends lost 4 bases and 8 bases respectively, with 8 bases between them. CDR3 amino acids: CASSGTREKLFF. CDR3 in DNA: TGTGCCAGCAGTGGAACGAGGGAAAAACTGTTTTTT. The full variable domain, with the rest looked up from reference TRBV2 and TRBJ1-4, is EPEVTQTPSHQVTQMGQEVILRCVPISNHLYFYWYRQILGQKVEFLVSFYNNEISEKSEIFDDQFSVERPDGSNFTLKIRSTKLEDSAMYFCASSGTREKLFFGSGTQLSVL.

V usage is TRBV28 and J usage is TRBJ2-3, with D tentatively TRBD2 (6 bases). The V gene's germline CDR1 is MDHEN and CDR2 SYDVKM. The length of the CDR3 is 13 residues. The CDR3 DNA is TGTGCTGGCGGCGCGGGATCCCCCATCCCGCAGTATTTT. It specifies CAGGAGSPIPQYF.

This clone was seen a few times. This chain connects TRBV18 to TRBJ2-3, with 7 nucleotides matching TRBD2. The V segment lost 2 bases and the J segment 10 bases; nucleotides outside the gene matches: 15. This CDR3 has 16 residues. Germline lookup yields CDR1 KGHSH and CDR2 LQKENI. CDR3 residues: CASSPKFSRGVGSQYF. The CDR3 nucleotides read TGTGCCAGCTCACCAAAATTCTCCCGGGGGGTCGGATCGCAGTATTTT. Together with reference TRBV18 and TRBJ2-3, the CDR3 gives the full variable domain: NAGVMQNPRHLVRRRGQEARLRCSPMKGHSHVYWYRQLPEEGLKFMVYLQKENIIDESGMPKERFSAEFPKEGPSILRIQQVVRGDSAAYFCASSPKFSRGVGSQYFGPGTRLTVL.